This T cell receptor beta chain was captured in a study of control samples from healthy donors and cancer patients (dated by TCRdb to the early 2020s). V was cut back by 4 bases and J by 0 bases, leaving a gap of 14 bases between them. The CDR3 goes from the cysteine to the phenylalanine over 17 residues. The kept DNA is CDR3 alone, 51 bases in frame from the first base. Per the germline V gene, SGHRS is the CDR1 and YFSETQ is the CDR2. Library creation used the immunoSEQ multiplex PCR assay. TCRdb provides this immuneACCESS table in a form limited to in-frame rearrangements. Some clones are lacking; in checked studies, under half of them reflect an unresolved V gene, and why the rest are absent is not known. This sample gives about 100,000 clones in total; 85% of them show up just once. The top ten clonotypes cover around a fifth of the sample. A word on this clone: Its antigen remains unidentified. No base quality information exists; no much larger clone differs at one position.

This TCR was recovered from a man between 25 and 39 years old in good health. Sample: blood. The rearrangement joined TRBV5-1 to TRBJ2-6; the best D guess is TRBD1, with 6 bases matching. The DNA is as follows: TGCGCCAGCAGCCAGACAGCGACAGGCTCTGGGGCCAACGTCCTGACTTTC. Its protein is CASSQTATGSGANVLTF. Supplemented by the reference TRBV5-1 and TRBJ2-6 proteins around the CDR3, the complete variable domain is KAGVTQTPRYLIKTRGQQVTLSCSPISGHRSVSWYQQTPGQGLQFLFEYFSETQRNKGNFPGRFSGRQFSNSRSEMNVSTLELGDSALYLCASSQTATGSGANVLTFGAGSRLTVL.